A single sample is the source of the 18 T cell receptor beta chains below, sequenced in a study of T-cell reconstitution after alpha-beta-depleted transplantation in children. TCRbeta library preparation incorporated unique molecular identifiers. TCRdb re-called the PCR reads with MiXCR, one entry per CDR3 protein. Altogether more than 550,000 distinct CDR3 sequences are present, roughly a tenth being singletons, with the ten largest covering less than 5%. The source was PBMCs from the stem cell graft donor, collected from the stem cell graft. The receptor source for this set is a human donor who donated a stem cell graft to a child with acute myeloid leukemia.

This clonotype was counted ten times or more. J is TRBJ1-2 and V is TRBV6-6; weak D call: TRBD1 (6 bases). Germline V gene sequence: CDR1 MNHNY, CDR2 SVGAGI (reference sequence). This CDR3 contains 13 residues. Trimming cost V 2 bases and J 13 bases, with 17 bases left between them. The CDR3 spells CASSYGPGTQGTF. CDR3 in DNA: TGTGCCAGCAGTTACGGGCCAGGGACACAGGGCACCTTC.

The chain uses TRBV12-3 or TRBV12-4 and TRBJ1-2; perhaps TRBD1 as D (6 bases). V shed 4 bases and J shed 6 bases, with 15 bases lying between them. This CDR3 comprises 14 residues. The CDR3 spells CASSSTGGRDGYTF. CDR3 nucleotide sequence: TGTGCCAGCAGTTCGACCGGGGGGCGGGATGGCTACACCTTC.

This clonotype came up many times. The chain employs TRBV7-2 and TRBJ2-7; D may be TRBD2 (5 bases). Trimming removed 2 bases at V and 3 bases at J, with 17 bases between. In germline, CDR1 is SGHTA, CDR2 FQGNSA. This CDR3 contains 16 residues. The CDR3 region has the DNA TGTGCCAGCAGCTTAAATGGAGTCGGGATCAACTACGAGCAGTACTTC. Amino acid sequence: CASSLNGVGINYEQYF.

This clonotype was seen only a few times. V gene TRBV5-1 combines with J gene TRBJ1-6; no reliable D call. Trimming removed 2 bases at V and 7 bases at J, with 16 bases between. Germline lookup yields CDR1 SGHRS and CDR2 YFSETQ. The CDR3 is made up of 16 amino acids. CDR3 nucleotides: TGCGCCAGCAGCTTTCAGTCCCCAGGCCGCAATTCACCCCTCCACTTT. This gives the protein CASSFQSPGRNSPLHF. The full variable domain, with the rest looked up from reference TRBV5-1 and TRBJ1-6, is KAGVTQTPRYLIKTRGQQVTLSCSPISGHRSVSWYQQTPGQGLQFLFEYFSETQRNKGNFPGRFSGRQFSNSRSEMNVSTLELGDSALYLCASSFQSPGRNSPLHFGNGTRLTVT.

This chain uses TRBV18 with TRBJ1-3; D uncertain. Germline-derived CDR1 and CDR2 are KGHSH and LQKENI. Trimming removed 3 bases from V and 0 bases from J, with 15 bases in between. The CDR3 contains 17 residues. CDR3 loop: CASSPQILRSSGNTIYF. Here the CDR3 DNA reads TGTGCCAGCTCACCGCAGATACTGAGAAGCTCTGGAAACACCATATATTTT.

This clonotype turned up a few times. The chain carries TRBV2 and TRBJ2-3; TRBD2 matches 10 bases. V lost 4 bases to trimming and J lost 5 bases; unmatched junction nucleotides: 6. The CDR3 length is 15 residues. From germline, CDR1 is SNHLY and CDR2 FYNNEI. CDR3 bases: TGTGCCAGCAGTGTAGCGGGAGGAGGTATAGATACGCAGTATTTT. Translated, it gives CASSVAGGGIDTQYF.

This clonotype occurred many times. The chain has TRBV24-1 and TRBJ2-2; D possibly corresponds to TRBD2 (7 bases). V lost 7 bases and J lost 5, with 16 bases in between. The germline gives CDR1 KGHDR, CDR2 SFDVKD. CDR3 length: 15 amino acids. The CDR3 region is CATRKTGGQTGELFF. CDR3 nucleotide sequence: TGTGCCACCAGGAAAACCGGGGGGCAAACCGGGGAGCTGTTTTTT.

The sample holds a few counts of this clonotype. The rearrangement uses TRBV29-1 and TRBJ2-5; TRBD2 matches 11 bases. Germline V gene data show CDR1 as SQVTM and CDR2 as ANQGSEA. The CDR3 has 12 residues. V was clipped by 5 bases and J by 5 bases; unmatched bases: 1. The CDR3 coding sequence is TGCAGCGTTTCTAGCGGGGGGGAGACCCAGTACTTC. Protein product: CSVSSGGETQYF.

This clonotype turned up a few times. The chain combines TRBV2 with TRBJ1-5; 7 nucleotides match TRBD1. The trim removed 2 bases at V and 9 bases at J, leaving 10 bases unmatched. The V gene's germline CDR1 is SNHLY and CDR2 FYNNEI. The length of the CDR3 is 15 residues. The CDR3 DNA sequence: TGTGCCAGCAGTGAAAGACAGGGATCGACGGGGCCCCAGCATTTT. It yields the protein CASSERQGSTGPQHF.

This clonotype was observed a few times. The chain has TRBV7-2 and TRBJ1-4; D gene ambiguous. The CDR3 loop spans 15 amino acids. Trimming stripped 2 bases from V and 5 bases from J, with 12 bases between. Germline values: CDR1 SGHTA, CDR2 FQGNSA. In DNA, the CDR3 is TGTGCCAGCAGCTTATCTGACGGGTGGAATGAAAAACTGTTTTTT. Its translation: CASSLSDGWNEKLFF.

The CDR3 reads CASSEYRGRGEQYF. Here the CDR3 DNA reads TGTGCCAGCAGTGAGTACAGGGGGCGCGGCGAGCAGTACTTC. The genes are TRBV2 and TRBJ2-7; TRBD1 aligns across 9 bases. The CDR3 spans 14 residues. V shed 3 bases and J 6 bases; nucleotides not matched to a gene: 6. Germline-derived CDR1 and CDR2 are SNHLY and FYNNEI. Full variable domain (missing parts from reference TRBV2 and TRBJ2-7): EPEVTQTPSHQVTQMGQEVILRCVPISNHLYFYWYRQILGQKVEFLVSFYNNEISEKSEIFDDQFSVERPDGSNFTLKIRSTKLEDSAMYFCASSEYRGRGEQYFGPGTRLTVT.

This clonotype was recorded a few times. V is TRBV20-1 and J is TRBJ1-3; tentatively, D is TRBD1 (6 bases). Between the trimmed V and J ends, which lost 6 bases and 3 bases, there was a span of 15 bases. The CDR3 is 14 amino acids. CDR1 and CDR2 (germline): DFQATT, SNEGSKA (reference sequence). For the CDR3, the DNA is TGCAGTGCAATTATGCGGACAGATGGAAACACCATATATTTT. It yields the protein CSAIMRTDGNTIYF.

This clonotype was counted a few times. This sequence joins TRBV4-3 and TRBJ2-7, with 10 bases matching TRBD2. The V gene end was trimmed by 0 bases and the J gene end by 1 base; junction bases not matched to a gene: 3. The CDR3 loop spans 16 amino acids. The germline V gene encodes CDR1 LGHNA and CDR2 YSLEER. The CDR3 protein is CASSQDIAGGSYEQYF. The CDR3, as DNA: TGCGCCAGCAGCCAAGATATAGCGGGGGGTTCCTACGAGCAGTACTTC.

The sample holds many counts of this clonotype. The rearrangement joins TRBV12-3 or TRBV12-4 to TRBJ1-5; D is unclear. V was trimmed by 6 bases and J by 0 bases, leaving 12 bases between them. This CDR3 contains 15 residues. DNA for the CDR3: TGTGCCAGCAGCCCGGTGGGAGGTAGCAATCAGCCCCAGCATTTT. Protein sequence: CASSPVGGSNQPQHF.

This clonotype was seen ten or more times. The chain joins TRBV12-3 or TRBV12-4 to TRBJ2-5; 7 positions match TRBD2. V trimming: 3 bases; J trimming: 3 bases; junction bases outside the gene matches: 16. The CDR3 covers 18 residues. CDR3 bases: TGTGCCAGCAGTTTGCCCGTTTTAGGACTTGCGGGAGAAGAGACCCAGTACTTC. It is translated as CASSLPVLGLAGEETQYF.

V is TRBV5-5 and J is TRBJ2-5; D call uncertain. V lost 7 bases, J lost 5 bases, and 15 bases lay in between. The CDR3 totals 13 residues. The germline V gene has CDR1 SGHKS and CDR2 YYEKEE (reference sequence). The CDR3, as DNA: TGTGCCAGCTCCCGCCAGTTTCCGGAGACCCAGTACTTC. The encoded protein is CASSRQFPETQYF.

The chain joins TRBV30 to TRBJ2-7; 7 bases agree with TRBD1. CDR1 and CDR2 (germline): GTSNPN, SVGIG (reference sequence). J gave up 5 bases and V 5 bases, and 12 bases lay outside the gene matches. The length of the CDR3 is 14 residues. Here the CDR3 reads CAWHSDRMRDEQYF. Written as DNA, the CDR3 is TGTGCCTGGCACTCGGACAGGATGCGCGACGAGCAGTACTTC.

This clonotype was detected many times. The chain links TRBV5-5 to TRBJ1-2; no definite D call. This CDR3 comprises 13 residues. V was trimmed by 4 bases and J by 1 base, leaving 8 bases between them. Germline CDR1 is SGHKS and CDR2 is YYEKEE (reference sequence). CDR3 in amino acids: CASSMASNYGYTF. CDR3 bases: TGTGCCAGCAGCATGGCGAGTAACTATGGCTACACCTTC.